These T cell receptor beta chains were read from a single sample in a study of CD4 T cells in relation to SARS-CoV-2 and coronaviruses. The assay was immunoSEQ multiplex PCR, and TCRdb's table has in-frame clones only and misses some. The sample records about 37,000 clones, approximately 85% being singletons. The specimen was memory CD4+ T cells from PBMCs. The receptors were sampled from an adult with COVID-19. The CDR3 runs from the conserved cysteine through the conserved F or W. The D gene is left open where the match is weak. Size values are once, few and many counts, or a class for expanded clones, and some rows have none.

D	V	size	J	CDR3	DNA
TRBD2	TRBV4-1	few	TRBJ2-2	CASSQWTSGSSRELFF	TGCGCCAGCAGCCAATGGACTAGCGGGAGTTCGCGGGAGCTGTTTTTT
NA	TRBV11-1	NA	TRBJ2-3	CASSLSSDTKYF	TGTGCCAGCAGCTTATCATCCGATACTAAGTATTTT
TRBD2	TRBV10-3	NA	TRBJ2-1	CAISQGTSGYNEQFF	TGTGCCATCAGTCAAGGGACTAGCGGGTACAATGAGCAGTTCTTC
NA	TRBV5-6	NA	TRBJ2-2	CASSLVTVGTGELFF	TGTGCCAGCAGCTTGGTAACAGTTGGCACCGGGGAGCTGTTTTTT
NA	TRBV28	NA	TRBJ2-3	CASSSTDTQYF	TGTGCCAGCAGTTCAACAGATACGCAGTATTTT
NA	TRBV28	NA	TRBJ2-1	CASMGGLNNEQFF	TGTGCCAGTATGGGGGGTTTGAACAATGAGCAGTTCTTC
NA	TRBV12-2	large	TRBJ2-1	CASRVRGPRYNEQFF	TGTGCAAGTCGCGTTCGTGGGCCGCGTTACAATGAGCAGTTCTTC
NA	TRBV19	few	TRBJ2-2	CASTQPLAGTGELFF	TGTGCCAGTACCCAGCCACTAGCTGGCACCGGGGAGCTGTTTTTT
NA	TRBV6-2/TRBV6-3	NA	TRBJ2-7	CASSKLGYEQYF	TGTGCCAGCAGCAAACTAGGATACGAGCAGTACTTC
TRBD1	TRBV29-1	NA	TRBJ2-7	CSVAPNRGGVYEQYF	TGCAGCGTTGCGCCTAACAGGGGCGGTGTCTACGAGCAGTACTTC
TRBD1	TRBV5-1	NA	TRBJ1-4	CASSLGTGGVKDNEKLFF	TGCGCCAGCAGCTTGGGGACAGGGGGCGTTAAAGATAATGAAAAACTGTTTTTT